This T cell receptor beta chain emerged from a study of blood T cell repertoires in COVID-19. Study overall: Sites across the United States, Italy and Spain contributed samples from acute and convalescent COVID-19.

Authors' data handling: Reference gene primer amplification gave estimated nucleated cell counts. Profiling relied on immunoSEQ multiplex PCR, and the TCRdb table lists in-frame clones only, not all of them. V and J calls and clone size are as listed in that table; D and trimming were resolved from the DNA. This table has about 21,000 clones, about 89% appearing once. From germline, CDR1 is MGHRA and CDR2 YSYEKL. This CDR3 has 16 residues. The sample holds a few counts of this clone. The junction shows a germline mismatch at one end, possibly a read error. The sequenced material came from peripheral blood. The chain joins TRBV4-1 to TRBJ2-7; possible D gene TRBD2, 7 bases. The origin of this receptor is a man aged 65-85 years with active COVID-19. The CDR3 DNA reads TGCGCCAGCAGCCAAGATCGGGGGGCAACCTCCAACGAGCAGTACTTC. This gives the protein CASSQDRGATSNEQYF.